This record concerns one T cell receptor (beta chain) sequence. This CDR3 is also generated by other DNA sequences in the sample. The primer mix had 60 Vbeta and 13 Jbeta primers. Using immunoSEQ multiplex PCR, the repertoire was profiled, and TCRdb retains in-frame clones only, with some absent. Of some 130,000 clones listed, roughly 76% are singletons. This sample is part of a study of cytomegalovirus exposure and HLA in healthy donors. Trimming shortened V by 0 bases and J by 0 bases, and 7 bases separated the two germline ends. The CDR3 consists of 15 residues. Germline lookup yields CDR1 SGHNT and CDR2 YYREEE (reference sequence).

The material sequenced was PBMCs. The J gene is TRBJ1-3, the V gene TRBV5-4; unclear D gene. The TCR sequence derives from a woman in her thirties or forties in good health and CMV-seronegative. CDR3 in amino acids: CASSLGGSSGNTIYF. The CDR3 DNA sequence: TGTGCCAGCAGCTTGGGAGGGTCCTCTGGAAACACCATATATTTT.